This T cell receptor (beta chain) was obtained from a study of breast tumors, draining lymph nodes, adjacent tissues. Study-wide results and limits: Tumor T cell lymph node origin was a supported hypothesis, not proven. Most tumor T cells seemingly derive from lymph node, then expand in tumor.

Trimming stripped 4 bases from V and 2 bases from J, with 22 bases between. This CDR3 has 17 amino acids. CDR1 is SGHRS and CDR2 is YFSETQ in the germline V gene. This clonotype was recorded many times. Its antigen remains unknown. Breast cancer patients provided tissue from their axillary draining lymph nodes. TCRdb re-analysed the multiplex PCR reads in MiXCR, keeping a single row per CDR3 protein. The data contain 85,000 to 120,000 distinct CDR3 sequences, about 30% of them singletons. Sample: axillary lymph node tissue. The genes are TRBV5-1 and TRBJ2-7, with D possibly being TRBD2 (6 bases). The sequence came from a female donor with breast cancer. Some clones in this sample may be carry-over from other donors' samples. The CDR3 loop reads CASSPIPVGLLPYEQYF. CDR3 bases: TGCGCCAGCAGCCCGATCCCCGTGGGACTGCTCCCCTACGAGCAGTACTTC.